The T cell receptor beta chain described here comes from a study of T cells after posttransplantation cyclophosphamide. Turning to this clone: At one of its ends the junction is not consistent with the germline gene, which may arise from a read error.

This CDR3 has 13 amino acids. Germline V gives CDR1 GTSNPN, CDR2 SVGIG (reference sequence). This table comes from immunoSEQ multiplex PCR, and its TCRdb copy is limited to in-frame clones, with some not included. The sample includes about 66,000 clones, approximately 92% of them seen just once. V is TRBV30 and J is TRBJ1-2, with a possible D match to TRBD1 (5 bases). Specimen: PBMCs. This TCR came from a woman aged 30 to 39 in good health and a related stem cell transplant donor. CDR3 in amino acids: CAWSPRRGSWRAF. CDR3 coding DNA: TGTGCCTGGAGTCCGAGGCGGGGCAGCTGGCGGGCCTTC.